This T cell receptor (beta chain) was found in a study of blood T cell repertoires in COVID-19. Study details: T cells, B-cell-depleted T cells, or PBMCs supplied cDNA or gDNA.

Sequencing used immunoSEQ multiplex PCR; TCRdb keeps in-frame clones, though not all of them. Of 95,000 to 150,000 clones detected, around 90% appear once; the ten largest clones hold about 4%. Germline V gene lookup returns CDR1 KGHDR and CDR2 SFDVKD. The V end was cut by 4 bases, the J end by 4 bases, with 11 bases between. The CDR3 is 14 amino acids. Specimen: peripheral blood. The origin of this receptor is a woman aged 60-70 years with COVID-19, enrolled during active disease. The chain has TRBV24-1 and TRBJ2-3, with TRBD1 as a possible D gene (6 bases). The CDR3 region is CATSDRYRADTQYF. In DNA, the CDR3 is TGTGCCACCAGTGACCGCTACAGGGCAGATACGCAGTATTTT.